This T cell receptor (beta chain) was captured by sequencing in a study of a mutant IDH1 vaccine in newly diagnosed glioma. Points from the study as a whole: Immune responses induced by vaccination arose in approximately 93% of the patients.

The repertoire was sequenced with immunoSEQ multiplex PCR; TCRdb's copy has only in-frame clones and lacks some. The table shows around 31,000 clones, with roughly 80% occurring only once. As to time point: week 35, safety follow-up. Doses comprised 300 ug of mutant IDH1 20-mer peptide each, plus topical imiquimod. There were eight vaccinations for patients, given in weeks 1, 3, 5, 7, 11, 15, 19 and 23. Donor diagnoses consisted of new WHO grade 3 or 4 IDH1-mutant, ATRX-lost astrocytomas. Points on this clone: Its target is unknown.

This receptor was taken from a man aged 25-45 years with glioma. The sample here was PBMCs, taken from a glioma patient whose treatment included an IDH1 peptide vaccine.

The CDR3 DNA reads TGTGCCAGCAGCTTAGGGGGGGCGCAGTACGAAGCTTTCTTT. This sequence encodes CASSLGGAQYEAFF. This chain uses TRBV7-8 with TRBJ1-1, with a tentative D call TRBD1 (6 bases). The V gene's germline CDR1 is SGHVS and CDR2 FQNEAQ. The CDR3 spans 14 residues. V was clipped by 1 base and J by 8 bases, with 14 bases between them. Full variable domain (outside the CDR3, taken from reference TRBV7-8 and TRBJ1-1): GAGVSQSPRYKVAKRGQDVALRCDPISGHVSLFWYQQALGQGPEFLTYFQNEAQLDKSGLPSDRFFAERPEGSVSTLKIQRTQQEDSAVYLCASSLGGAQYEAFFGQGTRLTVV.